This T cell receptor beta chain was profiled in a study of CXCR4 blockade with PD-1 therapy in pancreatic cancer. Notes on the study in general: Only TCRbeta chains were sequenced here.

Trimming took 6 bases from V and 1 from J, leaving 7 bases between them. The CDR3 extends over 12 amino acids. The data were produced by immunoSEQ multiplex PCR, yet TCRdb's version contains in-frame clones alone and is incomplete. There are approximately 3,500 clones in the sample; approximately 50% occur only once, and about 20% lies in the top ten. There are a few counts of this clone. Its specificity is unknown. The chain couples TRBV6-7 to TRBJ2-7; D gene unclear. TRBV6-7 is reported as an ORF; its role is uncertain. The receptor was isolated from a human donor with pancreatic ductal adenocarcinoma. Input material: tumor tissue. The CDR3 reads CASRGSSYEQYF. In DNA form, the CDR3 reads TGTGCCAGCAGAGGCTCGTCCTACGAGCAGTACTTC.